The 25 T cell receptor beta chains presented below share a single source sample, sequenced in a study of shared clonotypes between healthy human individuals (dated by TCRdb to 2020 to 2021). The protocol used for the library was the immunoSEQ multiplex PCR assay. TCRdb provides this immuneACCESS table in a form limited to in-frame rearrangements. Some clones are lacking; in checked studies, under half of them reflect an unresolved V gene, and why the rest are absent is not known. The sample records 1.4 million or so clones, approximately 98.5% of which are singletons. The ten largest clones capture approximately 0.4% of the sample. What was sequenced was naive CD4+ T cells sorted from blood. The intended sense of this specimen's cell subset or site label: CD45RA+ positively selected. These receptors were obtained from a man younger than 45 in good health.

The J gene is TRBJ2-7, the V gene TRBV2, with D hard to call. V was pared by 3 bases and J by 0 bases, with 6 bases between. CDR3 length: 13 amino acids. Germline-derived CDR1 and CDR2 are SNHLY and FYNNEI. CDR3 DNA: TGTGCCAGCAGTGACGTCTTCTCCTACGAGCAGTACTTC. This gives the protein CASSDVFSYEQYF.

The chain uses TRBV14 and TRBJ2-5, with D perhaps TRBD1 (5 bases). With 3 bases removed from V and 2 bases from J, the gap between germline ends came to 10 bases. This CDR3 has 14 amino acids. Germline CDR1 is SGHDN and CDR2 is FVKESK. In DNA form, the CDR3 reads TGTGCCAGCAGCCACAGGGTGAAGCAAGAGACCCAGTACTTC. It translates to CASSHRVKQETQYF.

V is TRBV10-3 and J is TRBJ2-3; 8 bases fit TRBD2. There are 13 residues in the CDR3. CDR1 ENHRY and CDR2 SYGVKD come from the germline V gene. V shed 8 bases, J shed 5 bases, and the junction held 6 bases outside the gene matches. CDR3 sequence reads: CAIHGTRVDTQYF. The CDR3 nucleotides are TGTGCCATCCACGGGACTAGGGTAGATACGCAGTATTTT.

With regard to this clone: This CDR3 is also generated by other DNA sequences in the sample. The rearrangement uses TRBV18 and TRBJ1-4; tentative D call: TRBD1 (6 bases). The germline gives CDR1 KGHSH, CDR2 LQKENI. V lost 3 bases to trimming and J lost 5 bases, with 7 bases between them. This CDR3 comprises 13 residues. CDR3 residues: CASSPTGNEKLFF. CDR3 bases: TGTGCCAGCTCACCTACAGGGAATGAAAAACTGTTTTTT.

The gene calls are TRBV6-5 and TRBJ2-5; D is ambiguous. Germline CDR1 and CDR2: MNHEY and SVGAGI. V lost 7 bases, J lost 5 bases, and 8 bases lay in between. The CDR3 is 11 residues long. CDR3 coding DNA: TGTGCCAGCATTTATCGGGAGACCCAGTACTTC. It encodes CASIYRETQYF.

The chain couples TRBV15 to TRBJ2-7; no definite D call. Per germline, CDR1 LNHNV and CDR2 YYDKDF (reference sequence). CDR3 length equals 14 residues. The V end lost 0 bases, the J end lost 5 bases, and 11 bases lay between the germline ends. CDR3 nucleotide sequence: TGTGCCACCAGCAGAGATCGGGCGAGCCACGAGCAGTACTTC. It translates to CATSRDRASHEQYF.

V and J are TRBV5-1 and TRBJ2-3; D gene ambiguous. With 4 bases removed from V and 1 base from J, the gap between germline ends came to 7 bases. The CDR3 is 13 residues long. Germline-derived CDR1 and CDR2 are SGHRS and YFSETQ. The CDR3 sequence: CASSGLGTDTQYF. DNA of the CDR3: TGCGCCAGCAGCGGTTTAGGCACAGATACGCAGTATTTT.

This rearrangement joins TRBV28 to TRBJ1-2, with D unclear. In germline, CDR1 is MDHEN, CDR2 SYDVKM. Trimming pared 8 bases from V and 2 bases from J, leaving 21 bases between. CDR3 length: 16 residues. As DNA, the CDR3 is TGTGCCAGCTCACCCCCCGCCGGAGTAGCCAACTATGGCTACACCTTC. Its translation: CASSPPAGVANYGYTF.

This clone was detected once. This rearrangement joins TRBV11-2 to TRBJ2-7, with a possible D match to TRBD2 (6 bases). From germline, CDR1 is SGHAT and CDR2 FQNNGV. V lost 5 bases and J 2 bases, leaving 19 bases between the germline ends. The CDR3 consists of 16 residues. The CDR3 sequence: CASSPRPGVATYEQYF. DNA for the CDR3: TGTGCCAGCAGCCCTCGTCCGGGAGTAGCAACCTACGAGCAGTACTTC. The variable domain in full, completed from reference TRBV11-2 and TRBJ2-7, reads EAGVAQSPRYKIIEKRQSVAFWCNPISGHATLYWYQQILGQGPKLLIQFQNNGVVDDSQLPKDRFSAERLKGVDSTLKIQPAKLEDSAVYLCASSPRPGVATYEQYFGPGTRLTVT.

In DNA form, the CDR3 reads TGTGCCAGCAGTTCCGGGACAGCGCATCAGCCCCAGCATTTT. Amino acid sequence: CASSSGTAHQPQHF. This chain connects TRBV28 to TRBJ1-5, with 7 bases fitting TRBD1. Germline trimming cut 4 bases from V and 5 bases from J; bases unmatched to any gene: 5. This CDR3 has 14 amino acids. Germline loops: CDR1 MDHEN, CDR2 SYDVKM. The whole variable domain, remainder taken from reference TRBV28 and TRBJ1-5, is DVKVTQSSRYLVKRTGEKVFLECVQDMDHENMFWYRQDPGLGLRLIYFSYDVKMKEKGDIPEGYSVSREKKERFSLILESASTNQTSMYLCASSSGTAHQPQHFGDGTRLSIL.

The sample holds one count of this clone. This chain joins TRBV28 and TRBJ1-5; TRBD1 matches at 10 bases. The V gene end was trimmed by 3 bases and the J gene end by 2 bases; junction bases not matched to a gene: 10. The germline V gene has CDR1 MDHEN and CDR2 SYDVKM. The CDR3 length is 18 residues. The CDR3 reads CASSFGTGVGVGNQPQHF. The CDR3 nucleotides are TGTGCCAGCAGTTTTGGGACAGGGGTTGGAGTGGGCAATCAGCCCCAGCATTTT.

The genes are TRBV28 and TRBJ2-3; D perhaps matches TRBD1 (6 bases). The germline V and J ends were trimmed by 5 bases and 5 bases, with 17 bases remaining between them. Germline V gene lookup returns CDR1 MDHEN and CDR2 SYDVKM. This CDR3 region has 15 residues. The CDR3 DNA follows: TGTGCCAGCAGTGTGGCAGGGGCCCCTGGAGATACGCAGTATTTT. It codes for CASSVAGAPGDTQYF.

The chain uses TRBV19 and TRBJ1-2; the D gene is possibly TRBD1 (6 bases). CDR3 length equals 17 residues. The V end lost 3 bases, the J end lost 4 bases, and 21 bases lay between the germline ends. CDR1 is LNHDA, CDR2 SQIVND, per germline (reference sequence). CDR3 region: CASSISGTQRPLYGYTF. The CDR3, as DNA: TGTGCCAGTAGTATTAGCGGGACACAGAGACCTCTCTATGGCTACACCTTC.

The chain has TRBV21-1 and TRBJ2-1; TRBD2 is the table's D call and was not checked against the DNA. TRBV21-1 is classified as a pseudogene. CDR3 length: 15 amino acids. The CDR3 loop is CASTITSREYNEQFF. CDR3 sequence (DNA): TGTGCCAGCACGATAACAAGCCGGGAGTACAATGAGCAGTTCTTC.

The chain employs TRBV5-1 and TRBJ1-2, with D maybe TRBD1 (5 bases). Per germline, CDR1 SGHRS and CDR2 YFSETQ. Trimming left V 2 bases short and J 3 bases short, with 8 bases between. This CDR3 contains 13 residues. The CDR3 protein is CASSFGAHYGYTF. In DNA, the CDR3 is TGCGCCAGCAGCTTTGGGGCCCACTATGGCTACACCTTC.

The chain recombines TRBV6-1 with TRBJ2-1; 8 positions match TRBD2. The junction had 13 bases not matched to a gene; V was cut back by 4 bases and J by 8 bases. Germline V CDR1 and CDR2: MNHNS, SASEGT. This CDR3 has 16 residues. Here the CDR3 reads CASSALPGLGLDEQFF. CDR3 bases: TGTGCCAGCAGTGCTCTCCCGGGACTAGGATTGGATGAGCAGTTCTTC.

The V gene is TRBV7-8, the J gene TRBJ2-7, with a possible D match to TRBD2 (5 bases). Trimming left V 5 bases short and J 2 bases short, with 13 bases between. CDR1 and CDR2 from the germline V gene are SGHVS and FQNEAQ. This CDR3 spans 14 amino acids. CDR3 residues: CASSRSDGTYEQYF. CDR3 sequence (DNA): TGTGCCAGCAGCCGATCAGACGGGACCTACGAGCAGTACTTC.

This clone was detected once. Here the CDR3 DNA reads TGTGCCAGCAGCTTGCCCGGGACAGCCGGTATGAATGAGCAGTTCTTC. It codes for CASSLPGTAGMNEQFF. J is TRBJ2-1 and V is TRBV5-6, with 7 bases lining up with TRBD1. Germline CDR1 reads SGHDT; CDR2 reads YYEEEE. This CDR3 is 16 amino acids long. Germline trimming cut 1 base from V and 7 bases from J; bases unmatched to any gene: 11.

J is TRBJ1-5 and V is TRBV29-1; tentatively, D is TRBD1 (6 bases). V was cut by 6 bases and J by 9 bases, with 18 bases left in between. The CDR3 length is 13 residues. The V gene's germline CDR1 is SQVTM and CDR2 ANQGSEA. The CDR3 nucleotides are TGCAGCGTGGGGGCGACAGGCAGCGGGCCCCAGCATTTT. Its protein is CSVGATGSGPQHF.

The chain carries TRBV23-1 and TRBJ1-2; 9 nucleotides agree with TRBD1. TRBV23-1 is placed among ORFs of uncertain function. This CDR3 is built from 18 residues. V lost 0 bases and J lost 8; bases outside the gene matches: 16. The DNA for the CDR3 is TGCGCCAGCAGTCAATCAGATATCCGGGACAGGGTTTGCGTGGGCTACACCTTC. Its protein product is CASSQSDIRDRVCVGYTF.

The rearrangement links TRBV5-5 to TRBJ1-5; 10 positions match TRBD1. J gave up 5 bases and V 3 bases, and 8 bases lay outside the gene matches. Germline V CDR1 and CDR2: SGHKS, YYEKEE (reference sequence). This CDR3 contains 16 residues. CDR3 bases: TGTGCCAGCAGCTCCGGACAGGGGGGGTTGCATCAGCCCCAGCATTTT. This gives the protein CASSSGQGGLHQPQHF. The whole variable domain, filled in from reference TRBV5-5 and TRBJ1-5, reads DAGVTQSPTHLIKTRGQQVTLRCSPISGHKSVSWYQQVLGQGPQFIFQYYEKEERGRGNFPDRFSARQFPNYSSELNVNALLLGDSALYLCASSSGQGGLHQPQHFGDGTRLSIL.

CDR3 amino acids: CASSKMGDLGNQPQHF. CDR3 DNA: TGTGCCAGCAGTAAAATGGGAGATTTGGGCAATCAGCCCCAGCATTTT. The V gene is TRBV28, the J gene TRBJ1-5, with D hard to call. The CDR3 contains 16 residues. Germline lookup yields CDR1 MDHEN and CDR2 SYDVKM. The ends were cut back, 5 bases at V and 2 bases at J, with 16 bases in the middle.

Comment on this clone: The same CDR3 is also encoded by other DNA sequences in this sample. J is TRBJ2-7 and V is TRBV18, with 8 bases matching TRBD2. V shed 2 bases, J shed 2 bases, and the junction held 2 bases outside the gene matches. Germline V lookup: CDR1 KGHSH, CDR2 LQKENI. There are 14 residues in the CDR3. The CDR3 DNA sequence: TGTGCCAGCTCACCAGGGACTAGGGCCTACGAGCAGTACTTC. This sequence encodes CASSPGTRAYEQYF.

The CDR3 reads CASSPIQGQETQYF. CDR3 sequence (DNA): TGTGCCAGCTCACCAATTCAGGGGCAAGAGACCCAGTACTTC. The V call is TRBV18, the J call TRBJ2-5, with D possibly matching TRBD1 (6 bases). V lost 2 bases, J lost 2 bases, and 9 bases lay in between. Germline CDR1 reads KGHSH; CDR2 reads LQKENI. The length of the CDR3 is 14 residues.

The chain has TRBV25-1 and TRBJ1-1; D call uncertain. V was trimmed by 5 bases and J by 0 bases, leaving 7 bases between them. CDR3 length: 13 residues. CDR1 and CDR2 from the germline V gene are MGHDK and SYGVNS. CDR3 nucleotide sequence: TGTGCCAGCAGTCCTAGAGTGAACACTGAAGCTTTCTTT. Translated, it gives CASSPRVNTEAFF.